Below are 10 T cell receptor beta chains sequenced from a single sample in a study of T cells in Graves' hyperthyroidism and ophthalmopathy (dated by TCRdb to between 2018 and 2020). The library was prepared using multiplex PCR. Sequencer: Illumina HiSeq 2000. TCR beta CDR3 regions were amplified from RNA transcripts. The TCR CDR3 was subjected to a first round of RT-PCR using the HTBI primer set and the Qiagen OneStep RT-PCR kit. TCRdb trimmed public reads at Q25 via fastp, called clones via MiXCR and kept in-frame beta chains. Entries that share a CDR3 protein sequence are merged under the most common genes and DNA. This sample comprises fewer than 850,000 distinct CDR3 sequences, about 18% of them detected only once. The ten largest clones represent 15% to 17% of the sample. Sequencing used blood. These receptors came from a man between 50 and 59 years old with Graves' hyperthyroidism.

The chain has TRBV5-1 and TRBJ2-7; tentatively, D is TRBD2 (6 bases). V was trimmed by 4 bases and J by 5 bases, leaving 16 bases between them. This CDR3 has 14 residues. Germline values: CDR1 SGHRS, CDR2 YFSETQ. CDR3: CASSPLGGRNEQYF. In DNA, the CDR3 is TGCGCCAGCAGCCCCTTGGGGGGTCGCAACGAGCAGTACTTC.

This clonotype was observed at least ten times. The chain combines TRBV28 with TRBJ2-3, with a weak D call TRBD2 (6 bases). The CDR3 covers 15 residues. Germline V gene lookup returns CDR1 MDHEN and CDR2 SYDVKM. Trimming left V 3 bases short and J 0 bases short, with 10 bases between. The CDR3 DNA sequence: TGTGCCAGCAGTTTCACTAGCCTTAGCACAGATACGCAGTATTTT. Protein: CASSFTSLSTDTQYF. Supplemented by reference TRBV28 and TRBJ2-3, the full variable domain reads DVKVTQSSRYLVKRTGEKVFLECVQDMDHENMFWYRQDPGLGLRLIYFSYDVKMKEKGDIPEGYSVSREKKERFSLILESASTNQTSMYLCASSFTSLSTDTQYFGPGTRLTVL.

CDR3 in DNA: TGCGCCAGCAGCCAGGATGGACGGAGCTCTGGAAACACCATATATTTT. Amino acid sequence: CASSQDGRSSGNTIYF. The rearrangement links TRBV4-3 to TRBJ1-3; D unresolved. The CDR3 consists of 16 residues. In germline, CDR1 is LGHNA, CDR2 YSLEER. V lost 3 bases to trimming and J lost 0 bases, with 12 bases between them.

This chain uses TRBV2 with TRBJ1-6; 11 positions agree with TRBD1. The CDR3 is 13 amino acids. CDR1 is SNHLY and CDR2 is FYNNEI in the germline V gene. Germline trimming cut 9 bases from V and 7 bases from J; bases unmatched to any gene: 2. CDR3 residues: CARGQGENSPLHF. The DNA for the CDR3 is TGTGCCAGGGGACAGGGGGAAAATTCACCCCTCCACTTT.

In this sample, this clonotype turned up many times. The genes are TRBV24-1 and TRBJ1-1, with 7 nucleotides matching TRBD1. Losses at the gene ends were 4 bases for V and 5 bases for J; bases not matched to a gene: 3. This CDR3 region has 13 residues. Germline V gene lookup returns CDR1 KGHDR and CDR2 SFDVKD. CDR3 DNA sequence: TGTGCCACCAGTGAGACAGGGAAAACTGAAGCTTTCTTT. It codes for CATSETGKTEAFF.

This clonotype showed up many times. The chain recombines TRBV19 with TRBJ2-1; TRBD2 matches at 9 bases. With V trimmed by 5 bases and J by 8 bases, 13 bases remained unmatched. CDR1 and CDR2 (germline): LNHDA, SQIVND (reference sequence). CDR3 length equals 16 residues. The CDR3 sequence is CASSPIAGDLRDEQFF. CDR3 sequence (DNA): TGTGCCAGTAGTCCCATAGCGGGAGACCTCAGGGATGAGCAGTTCTTC. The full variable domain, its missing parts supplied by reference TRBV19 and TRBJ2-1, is DGGITQSPKYLFRKEGQNVTLSCEQNLNHDAMYWYRQDPGQGLRLIYYSQIVNDFQKGDIAEGYSVSREKKESFPLTVTSAQKNPTAFYLCASSPIAGDLRDEQFFGPGTRLTVL.

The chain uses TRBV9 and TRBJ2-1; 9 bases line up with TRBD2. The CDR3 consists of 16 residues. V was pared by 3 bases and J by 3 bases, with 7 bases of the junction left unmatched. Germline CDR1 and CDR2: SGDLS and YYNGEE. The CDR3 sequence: CASSASGRLYYNEQFF. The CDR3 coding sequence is TGTGCCAGCAGCGCGAGCGGGAGGCTATACTACAATGAGCAGTTCTTC.

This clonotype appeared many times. This chain's CDR3 is CASSPRSGANVLTF. Written as DNA, the CDR3 is TGTGCCAGCAGTCCCCGCTCTGGGGCCAACGTCCTGACTTTC. This rearrangement joins TRBV6-1 to TRBJ2-6; D is unresolved. CDR1 is MNHNS, CDR2 SASEGT, per germline. This CDR3 spans 14 amino acids. V dropped 5 bases and J dropped 0 bases, with 5 bases sitting between them.

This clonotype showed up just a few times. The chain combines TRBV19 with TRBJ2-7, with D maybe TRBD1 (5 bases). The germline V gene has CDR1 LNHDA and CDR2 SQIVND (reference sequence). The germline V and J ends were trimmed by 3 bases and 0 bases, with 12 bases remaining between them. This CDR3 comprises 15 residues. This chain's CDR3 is CASSISDTLSYEQYF. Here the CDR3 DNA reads TGTGCCAGTAGTATTTCGGACACCCTCTCCTACGAGCAGTACTTC.

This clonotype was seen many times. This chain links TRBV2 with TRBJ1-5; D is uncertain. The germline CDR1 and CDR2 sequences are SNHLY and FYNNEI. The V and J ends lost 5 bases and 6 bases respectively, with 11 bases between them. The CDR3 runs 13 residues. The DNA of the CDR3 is TGTGCCAGCAGTTATGTGAGTGGTCAGCCCCAGCATTTT. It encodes CASSYVSGQPQHF.